A single sample is the source of the 18 T cell receptor beta chains below, sequenced in a study of T cell changes during pregnancy in multiple sclerosis. This table comes from immunoSEQ multiplex PCR, and its TCRdb copy is limited to in-frame clones, with some not included. This table holds tens of thousands of clones, over 90% found once. Sequences were derived from CD8+ T cells from peripheral blood mononuclear cells, sampled in the third trimester of pregnancy. These TCRs come from a female donor with multiple sclerosis, enrolled in a pregnancy study.

The V call is TRBV5-6, the J call TRBJ2-1; D not certain. The CDR3 has 13 residues. V was pared by 7 bases and J by 5 bases, with 13 bases between. Germline V gene sequence: CDR1 SGHDT, CDR2 YYEEEE. The CDR3 is CASGHLYHNEQFF. CDR3 bases: TGTGCCAGCGGCCACCTTTATCACAATGAGCAGTTCTTC.

As to this clone: At one of its ends the junction is not consistent with the germline gene, which may arise from a read error. Here the CDR3 DNA reads TGCGCACTCGGGACAGGCCAGGGCACCGGGGAGCTGTTTTTT. This sequence encodes CALGTGQGTGELFF. V gene TRBV7-9 combines with J gene TRBJ2-2; TRBD1 matches at 8 bases. Germline-derived CDR1 and CDR2 are SEHNR and FQNEAQ (reference sequence). The CDR3 spans 14 residues.

This sequence joins TRBV4-1 and TRBJ2-3, with D perhaps matching TRBD1 (5 bases). V was cut by 5 bases and J by 2 bases, with 14 bases left in between. The CDR3 is made up of 15 amino acids. The germline gives CDR1 MGHRA, CDR2 YSYEKL. The DNA of the CDR3 is TGCGCCAGCAGCTCGGACATTCTCGACACAGATACGCAGTATTTT. Translating gives CASSSDILDTDTQYF.

This rearrangement joins TRBV4-2 to TRBJ2-1; tentative D call: TRBD2 (6 bases). The CDR3 contains 17 residues. Trimming pared 3 bases from V and 12 bases from J, leaving 27 bases between. Germline lookup yields CDR1 LGHNA and CDR2 YNFKEQ. In DNA form, the CDR3 reads TGTGCCAGCAGCCACGAGAGGGGCGCTAGCGTAGAGGTGGCGCAGTTCTTC. Amino acids: CASSHERGASVEVAQFF.

The chain couples TRBV19 to TRBJ1-1, with D possibly TRBD1 on 5 matching bases. The CDR3 consists of 12 residues. V lost 7 bases to trimming and J lost 7 bases, with 13 bases between them. Germline-derived CDR1 and CDR2 are LNHDA and SQIVND (reference sequence). The CDR3 loop is CASKEGVNEAFF. The CDR3 DNA follows: TGTGCCAGTAAGGAAGGGGTGAATGAAGCTTTCTTT.

A single count supports this clone. The rearrangement links TRBV7-9 to TRBJ2-5, with 10 nucleotides matching TRBD2. The V gene end was trimmed by 7 bases and the J gene end by 2 bases; junction bases not matched to a gene: 10. The germline gives CDR1 SEHNR, CDR2 FQNEAQ (reference sequence). The CDR3 is 16 amino acids. CDR3 sequence: CASTRGQREGQETQYF. The CDR3 DNA reads TGTGCCAGCACCAGGGGGCAGCGGGAGGGGCAAGAGACCCAGTACTTC.

The J gene is TRBJ1-2, the V gene TRBV27; TRBD1 might be the D (5 bases). The CDR3 has 14 residues. Germline values: CDR1 MNHEY, CDR2 SMNVEV (reference sequence). V was clipped by 6 bases and J by 3 bases, with 14 bases between them. The CDR3 sequence is CASSRSLGDYGYTF. The CDR3 DNA follows: TGTGCCAGCAGCCGGTCCCTAGGGGACTATGGCTACACCTTC.

The chain combines TRBV7-6 with TRBJ1-3; 10 bases map to TRBD1. There are 16 residues in the CDR3. The trim removed 1 base at V and 3 bases at J, leaving 3 bases unmatched. From germline, CDR1 is SGHVS and CDR2 FNYEAQ. The DNA for the CDR3 is TGTGCCAGCAGCTTAGAACGGACAGGGGGTGGAAACACCATATATTTT. This sequence encodes CASSLERTGGGNTIYF.

The V gene is TRBV2, the J gene TRBJ2-7; 12 nucleotides line up with TRBD2. Trimming took 4 bases from V and 0 from J; bases not matched to a gene: 19. Germline assignment: CDR1 SNHLY and CDR2 FYNNEI. This CDR3 has 21 residues. The CDR3 DNA is TGTGCCAGCAGTGTAGTAGGGGGCGCTTGGACTAGCGGGACTAACTCCTACGAGCAGTACTTC. Amino acid sequence: CASSVVGGAWTSGTNSYEQYF.

The chain links TRBV28 to TRBJ1-2; D might be TRBD1 (6 bases). Germline V gene data show CDR1 as MDHEN and CDR2 as SYDVKM. The CDR3 consists of 13 residues. Trimming took 5 bases from V and 2 from J, leaving 9 bases between them. The DNA of the CDR3 is TGTGCCAGCAGTCTCGACAGGAACTATGGCTACACCTTC. This encodes CASSLDRNYGYTF.

The chain uses TRBV5-1 and TRBJ2-7; 7 nucleotides align to TRBD2. CDR1 is SGHRS and CDR2 is YFSETQ in the germline V gene. This CDR3 comprises 16 residues. V lost 0 bases, J lost 5 bases, and 11 bases stayed unmatched. The CDR3 is CASSLARGGLVHEQYF. The CDR3 bases are TGCGCCAGCAGCTTGGCTAGGGGAGGACTAGTCCACGAGCAGTACTTC.

The V call is TRBV9, the J call TRBJ1-2; 11 bases line up with TRBD1. V lost 2 bases and J lost 8; bases outside the gene matches: 17. In germline, CDR1 is SGDLS, CDR2 YYNGEE. The CDR3 runs 18 residues. The DNA of the CDR3 is TGTGCCAGCAGCGTCAGGGGGACCGGACAGGGGGCGGTTGGAGGCTACACCTTC. Protein product: CASSVRGTGQGAVGGYTF.

The rearrangement joins TRBV27 to TRBJ2-3, with D possibly being TRBD2 (6 bases). Germline V lookup: CDR1 MNHEY, CDR2 SMNVEV (reference sequence). V was cut by 3 bases and J by 4 bases, with 11 bases left in between. This CDR3 is 14 amino acids long. The CDR3 reads CASSFGGKPDTQYF. For the CDR3, the DNA is TGTGCCAGCAGTTTTGGCGGGAAGCCAGATACGCAGTATTTT.

The rearrangement joins TRBV27 to TRBJ1-1; TRBD1 might be the D (5 bases). Germline CDR1 MNHEY, CDR2 SMNVEV (reference sequence). This CDR3 region has 13 residues. V lost 2 bases to trimming and J lost 7 bases, with 11 bases between them. The CDR3 region has the DNA TGTGCCAGCAGTTTAGGAGGGGCTGGTGAAGCTTTCTTT. Protein sequence: CASSLGGAGEAFF.

The chain is built from TRBV5-5 and TRBJ1-2; 10 bases map to TRBD1. Trimming cost V 4 bases and J 6 bases; bases outside gene matches: 3. Looked up from germline, CDR1 is SGHKS and CDR2 is YYEKEE (reference sequence). The CDR3 sequence is 13 residues long. CDR3 in amino acids: CASSTDRGNGYTF. The CDR3 DNA sequence: TGTGCCAGCAGCACGGACAGGGGGAATGGCTACACCTTC.

This chain uses TRBV2 with TRBJ2-3; no firm D call. From germline, CDR1 is SNHLY and CDR2 FYNNEI. The CDR3 spans 15 residues. Deletions cut 3 bases from V and 1 base from J, with 11 bases between. CDR3 coding DNA: TGTGCCAGCAGTGATACCTATTCGGGCACAGATACGCAGTATTTT. Its translation: CASSDTYSGTDTQYF.

The chain employs TRBV27 and TRBJ2-7; tentatively, D is TRBD1 (5 bases). Germline V CDR1 and CDR2: MNHEY, SMNVEV (reference sequence). Trimming pared 10 bases from V and 1 base from J, leaving 14 bases between. The CDR3 runs to 13 residues. The CDR3 loop is CATGYQGSYEQYF. CDR3 sequence (DNA): TGTGCCACCGGTTACCAGGGTTCCTACGAGCAGTACTTC.

This clone was seen once. The chain is built from TRBV19 and TRBJ2-1; TRBD2 is a possible D gene (6 bases). Germline loops: CDR1 LNHDA, CDR2 SQIVND (reference sequence). The CDR3 spans 13 residues. Deletions cut 8 bases from V and 3 bases from J, with 11 bases between. The CDR3 nucleotides read TGTGCCAGTTTCAGCGGGTTCTACAATGAGCAGTTCTTC. This codes for CASFSGFYNEQFF. The whole variable domain, remainder taken from reference TRBV19 and TRBJ2-1, is DGGITQSPKYLFRKEGQNVTLSCEQNLNHDAMYWYRQDPGQGLRLIYYSQIVNDFQKGDIAEGYSVSREKKESFPLTVTSAQKNPTAFYLCASFSGFYNEQFFGPGTRLTVL.